The rows below give T cell receptor beta chains drawn from one sample of a study of T cell repertoires in cytomegalovirus infection. From the reads, TCRdb called clonotypes with MiXCR, one entry per CDR3 protein. Of 350,000 to 400,000 distinct CDR3 sequences detected, roughly 34% appear once; the ten largest clones hold about 13%. What these receptors recognize is not known. Sample: cultured PBMCs, taken from culture after CMV antigen stimulation. Receptor source: a human donor in good health (CMV status not recorded). Some clones in this sample may be carry-over from other donors' samples. CDR3s include the opening cysteine and the closing phenylalanine or tryptophan. D genes are given only for firm matches. Clone size is not always given. Where it is, it says once, few, many or a class for expanded clones.

d_gene: TRBD1
abundance: NA
j_gene: TRBJ1-1
v_gene: TRBV20-1
CDR3aa: CSARGGTVLLNTEAFF
CDR3nt: TGCAGTGCTAGAGGGGGGACAGTACTCCTGAACACTGAAGCTTTCTTT

d_gene: TRBD2
abundance: few
j_gene: TRBJ2-1
v_gene: TRBV7-2
CDR3aa: CASSSFPIIGRLADYNEQFF
CDR3nt: TGTGCCAGCAGCTCCTTCCCCATTATCGGGAGGCTAGCGGATTACAATGAGCAGTTCTTC

d_gene: NA
abundance: NA
j_gene: TRBJ1-1
v_gene: TRBV6-2/TRBV6-3
CDR3aa: CASSYSKRSRPVNTEAFF
CDR3nt: TGTGCCAGCAGTTACTCGAAAAGGTCCCGACCGGTGAACACTGAAGCTTTCTTT

d_gene: NA
abundance: NA
j_gene: TRBJ1-2
v_gene: TRBV10-2
CDR3aa: CASSGNGGNYGYTF
CDR3nt: TGCGCCAGCAGTGGTAACGGGGGGAACTATGGCTACACCTTC

d_gene: TRBD1
abundance: NA
j_gene: TRBJ1-2
v_gene: TRBV28
CDR3aa: CASSLAMEGAVYGYTF
CDR3nt: TGTGCCAGCAGTTTAGCCATGGAGGGGGCGGTCTATGGCTACACCTTC

d_gene: NA
abundance: many
j_gene: TRBJ1-1
v_gene: TRBV12-3/TRBV12-4
CDR3aa: CASRVQVNTEAFF
CDR3nt: TGTGCCAGCAGAGTACAGGTTAACACTGAAGCTTTCTTT

d_gene: NA
abundance: few
j_gene: TRBJ2-6
v_gene: TRBV5-6
CDR3aa: CASSSPWANVLTF
CDR3nt: TGTGCCAGCAGTTCACCCTGGGCCAACGTCCTGACTTTC

d_gene: TRBD1
abundance: few
j_gene: TRBJ2-7
v_gene: TRBV7-6
CDR3aa: CASSLGGQGYEQYF
CDR3nt: TGTGCCAGCAGCTTAGGGGGACAGGGCTACGAGCAGTACTTC

d_gene: NA
abundance: NA
j_gene: TRBJ2-5
v_gene: TRBV14
CDR3aa: CASSQEVMQETQYF
CDR3nt: TGTGCCAGCAGCCAAGAGGTGATGCAAGAGACCCAGTACTTC

d_gene: NA
abundance: many
j_gene: TRBJ1-4
v_gene: TRBV6-1
CDR3aa: CASSEVLGAVEKLFF
CDR3nt: TGTGCCAGCAGTGAAGTTCTGGGGGCTGTTGAAAAACTGTTTTTT

d_gene: TRBD1
abundance: NA
j_gene: TRBJ1-1
v_gene: TRBV5-1
CDR3aa: CASSLRGRGNTEAFF
CDR3nt: TGCGCCAGCAGCTTGAGGGGGCGAGGAAACACTGAAGCTTTCTTT

d_gene: NA
abundance: few
j_gene: TRBJ2-5
v_gene: TRBV12-3/TRBV12-4
CDR3aa: CASSLWEEETQYF
CDR3nt: TGTGCCAGCAGTTTATGGGAGGAGGAGACCCAGTACTTC

d_gene: NA
abundance: NA
j_gene: TRBJ2-3
v_gene: TRBV7-6
CDR3aa: CASSLAGDSTDTQYF
CDR3nt: TGTGCCAGCAGCTTAGCAGGGGACAGCACAGATACGCAGTATTTT

d_gene: NA
abundance: NA
j_gene: TRBJ2-7
v_gene: TRBV5-1
CDR3aa: CASSLGHDSYEQYF
CDR3nt: TGCGCCAGCAGCTTAGGACACGACTCCTACGAGCAGTACTTC

d_gene: TRBD1
abundance: NA
j_gene: TRBJ2-3
v_gene: TRBV5-1
CDR3aa: CASKGQDTDTQYF
CDR3nt: TGCGCCAGCAAGGGACAGGACACAGATACGCAGTATTTT

d_gene: NA
abundance: few
j_gene: TRBJ1-1
v_gene: TRBV6-2/TRBV6-3
CDR3aa: CASSSEPLAESFF
CDR3nt: TGTGCCAGCAGTTCGGAGCCCTTGGCGGAATCTTTCTTT

d_gene: TRBD1
abundance: NA
j_gene: TRBJ1-1
v_gene: TRBV12-3/TRBV12-4
CDR3aa: CASSYGGPTGDLNTEAFF
CDR3nt: TGTGCCAGCAGCTACGGCGGCCCGACAGGGGACTTGAACACTGAAGCTTTCTTT

d_gene: NA
abundance: few
j_gene: TRBJ1-6
v_gene: TRBV12-3/TRBV12-4
CDR3aa: CASSLTGNSPLHF
CDR3nt: TGTGCCAGCAGTTTAACCGGGAATTCACCCCTCCACTTT

d_gene: NA
abundance: NA
j_gene: TRBJ2-1
v_gene: TRBV19
CDR3aa: CASSIFRAANNEQFF
CDR3nt: TGTGCCAGTAGTATTTTCCGGGCAGCCAACAATGAGCAGTTCTTC

d_gene: NA
abundance: NA
j_gene: TRBJ2-7
v_gene: TRBV6-2/TRBV6-3
CDR3aa: CASSELGGGLGEQYF
CDR3nt: TGTGCCAGCAGTGAACTCGGGGGAGGTCTTGGCGAGCAGTACTTC

d_gene: NA
abundance: NA
j_gene: TRBJ1-1
v_gene: TRBV4-2
CDR3aa: CASSQAGTARTEAFF
CDR3nt: TGTGCCAGCAGCCAAGCCGGGACTGCACGGACTGAAGCTTTCTTT

d_gene: NA
abundance: NA
j_gene: TRBJ1-4
v_gene: TRBV27
CDR3aa: CASSLSGAVNEKLFF
CDR3nt: TGTGCCAGCAGTTTATCGGGGGCAGTTAATGAAAAACTGTTTTTT

d_gene: TRBD2
abundance: NA
j_gene: TRBJ2-3
v_gene: TRBV5-1
CDR3aa: CASSPAGTSGRGPDTQYF
CDR3nt: TGCGCCAGCAGCCCCGCGGGGACTAGCGGGAGGGGGCCAGATACGCAGTATTTT

d_gene: TRBD2
abundance: many
j_gene: TRBJ2-2
v_gene: TRBV7-2
CDR3aa: CASSLAVGGRLGELFF
CDR3nt: TGTGCCAGCAGCTTAGCGGTGGGAGGGCGACTCGGGGAGCTGTTTTTT

d_gene: NA
abundance: few
j_gene: TRBJ1-1
v_gene: TRBV7-9
CDR3aa: CASSLGDPGAEAFF
CDR3nt: TGTGCCAGCAGCTTAGGGGACCCTGGCGCTGAAGCTTTCTTT

d_gene: NA
abundance: NA
j_gene: TRBJ1-6
v_gene: TRBV7-2
CDR3aa: CASSLVLQGYNSPLHF
CDR3nt: TGTGCCAGCAGCTTAGTATTGCAGGGGTATAATTCACCCCTCCACTTT

d_gene: NA
abundance: NA
j_gene: TRBJ2-2
v_gene: TRBV5-4
CDR3aa: CASSLSQAGELFF
CDR3nt: TGTGCCAGCAGCTTATCACAGGCCGGGGAGCTGTTTTTT

d_gene: TRBD1
abundance: few
j_gene: TRBJ2-1
v_gene: TRBV19
CDR3aa: CASSIDEPGDSLYNEQFF
CDR3nt: TGTGCCAGTAGTATAGATGAACCTGGGGACAGCCTATACAATGAGCAGTTCTTC

d_gene: NA
abundance: NA
j_gene: TRBJ1-2
v_gene: TRBV7-8
CDR3aa: CASSSRQGRIGGYTF
CDR3nt: TGTGCCAGCAGCTCCCGTCAGGGGCGAATCGGTGGCTACACCTTC

d_gene: NA
abundance: many
j_gene: TRBJ2-5
v_gene: TRBV7-2
CDR3aa: CASNPTLDRETQYF
CDR3nt: TGTGCCAGCAACCCGACCCTCGACAGGGAGACCCAGTACTTC

d_gene: NA
abundance: NA
j_gene: TRBJ2-1
v_gene: TRBV12-3/TRBV12-4
CDR3aa: CASMGGKSSYNEQFF
CDR3nt: TGTGCCAGCATGGGCGGTAAGAGCTCCTACAATGAGCAGTTCTTC

d_gene: TRBD2
abundance: NA
j_gene: TRBJ2-1
v_gene: TRBV12-5
CDR3aa: CASGLVPSGGNNEQFF
CDR3nt: TGTGCTAGTGGTTTGGTTCCTAGCGGGGGGAATAATGAGCAGTTCTTC

d_gene: NA
abundance: few
j_gene: TRBJ1-1
v_gene: TRBV7-9
CDR3aa: CASSPPRGGLKSFVNTEAFF
CDR3nt: TGTGCCAGCAGCCCGCCCCGGGGAGGGTTAAAATCCTTTGTGAACACTGAAGCTTTCTTT

d_gene: NA
abundance: many
j_gene: TRBJ2-5
v_gene: TRBV7-2
CDR3aa: CASSHHREGGEETQYF
CDR3nt: TGTGCCAGCAGCCATCACCGGGAAGGGGGGGAAGAGACCCAGTACTTC

d_gene: TRBD2
abundance: NA
j_gene: TRBJ2-1
v_gene: TRBV4-1
CDR3aa: CASSQDGGKLAGVKYEQFF
CDR3nt: TGCGCCAGCAGCCAAGATGGGGGCAAACTAGCGGGAGTAAAGTATGAGCAGTTCTTC

d_gene: NA
abundance: many
j_gene: TRBJ2-5
v_gene: TRBV7-8
CDR3aa: CASSFDWQGIQYF
CDR3nt: TGTGCCAGCAGCTTTGATTGGCAGGGTATCCAGTACTTC

d_gene: TRBD2
abundance: NA
j_gene: TRBJ2-3
v_gene: TRBV30
CDR3aa: CANSGGSADTQYF
CDR3nt: TGTGCCAATTCTGGCGGGAGTGCAGATACGCAGTATTTT

d_gene: NA
abundance: many
j_gene: TRBJ2-5
v_gene: TRBV4-1
CDR3aa: CASSRESPGTQYF
CDR3nt: TGCGCCAGCAGCCGAGAATCTCCGGGGACCCAGTACTTC

d_gene: NA
abundance: few
j_gene: TRBJ1-5
v_gene: TRBV7-9
CDR3aa: CASSTLGPPEGGQPQHF
CDR3nt: TGTGCCAGCAGCACACTGGGGCCCCCCGAAGGCGGTCAGCCCCAGCATTTT

d_gene: NA
abundance: NA
j_gene: TRBJ2-1
v_gene: TRBV7-3
CDR3aa: CASSRDSSSLEQFF
CDR3nt: TGTGCTAGCAGCCGAGACTCCTCCTCCTTAGAGCAGTTCTTC

d_gene: NA
abundance: few
j_gene: TRBJ1-1
v_gene: TRBV11-2
CDR3aa: CASSPLAFNTEAFF
CDR3nt: TGTGCCAGCAGCCCATTGGCGTTCAACACTGAAGCTTTCTTT

d_gene: TRBD1
abundance: NA
j_gene: TRBJ1-2
v_gene: TRBV7-8
CDR3aa: CASSPRLRDRRVEVYGYTF
CDR3nt: TGTGCCAGCAGCCCACGACTCCGGGACAGGCGAGTTGAGGTTTATGGCTACACCTTC

d_gene: TRBD2
abundance: many
j_gene: TRBJ2-1
v_gene: TRBV7-2
CDR3aa: CASSLRAGGGSYNEQFF
CDR3nt: TGTGCCAGCAGCTTAAGAGCGGGAGGGGGGTCCTACAATGAGCAGTTCTTC

d_gene: TRBD1
abundance: NA
j_gene: TRBJ1-5
v_gene: TRBV2
CDR3aa: CASTKETGNQPQHF
CDR3nt: TGTGCCAGCACAAAAGAGACAGGGAATCAGCCCCAGCATTTT

d_gene: NA
abundance: NA
j_gene: TRBJ1-5
v_gene: TRBV19
CDR3aa: CASSTSPDQPQHF
CDR3nt: TGTGCCAGTAGTACCTCACCTGATCAGCCCCAGCATTTT

d_gene: NA
abundance: many
j_gene: TRBJ1-5
v_gene: TRBV6-1
CDR3aa: CASSFGMGQPQHF
CDR3nt: TGTGCCAGCAGTTTTGGAATGGGTCAGCCCCAGCATTTT

d_gene: TRBD2
abundance: NA
j_gene: TRBJ2-1
v_gene: TRBV7-3
CDR3aa: CASSLRVGGPEEQFF
CDR3nt: TGTGCCAGCAGCTTAAGAGTGGGAGGGCCGGAAGAGCAGTTCTTC

d_gene: NA
abundance: few
j_gene: TRBJ1-3
v_gene: TRBV12-3/TRBV12-4
CDR3aa: CASSRGPGNTIYF
CDR3nt: TGTGCCAGCAGCCGGGGACCTGGAAACACCATATATTTT

d_gene: NA
abundance: NA
j_gene: TRBJ1-4
v_gene: TRBV5-1
CDR3aa: CASSLGTINEKLFF
CDR3nt: TGCGCCAGCAGCCTAGGTACGATCAATGAAAAACTGTTTTTT

d_gene: NA
abundance: few
j_gene: TRBJ2-1
v_gene: TRBV4-3
CDR3aa: CASSQDVAGAWDEQFF
CDR3nt: TGCGCCAGCAGCCAAGACGTGGCGGGGGCGTGGGATGAGCAGTTCTTC

d_gene: NA
abundance: once
j_gene: TRBJ1-2
v_gene: TRBV24-1
CDR3aa: CATSENRDTYGYTF
CDR3nt: TGTGCCACCAGTGAGAATCGGGACACCTATGGCTACACCTTC